The present entry profiles one TCR beta chain with its context. Its specificity is unknown. Profiling relied on immunoSEQ multiplex PCR, and the TCRdb table lists in-frame clones only, not all of them. The sample lists more than 110,000 clones; about 94% were seen once. The sample is drawn from a study of T cell responses to AZD1222 COVID-19 vaccine. Study background: Second doses that came at about 4 or about 12 weeks were put together.

Points from the study as a whole: Of spike-specific TCRs, nearly half reportedly target regions left unmutated in variants.

J lost 1 base, V lost 4 bases, and 3 bases had no gene match. Germline-derived CDR1 and CDR2 are LGHDT and YNNKEL (reference sequence). The CDR3 runs to 14 residues. The chain links TRBV3-1 (or the pseudogene TRBV3-2) to TRBJ1-1, with 7 bases aligning to TRBD1. This TCR was sampled from an adult in good health. The specimen comprised peripheral blood, sampled on day 0 of AZD1222 vaccination. The DNA for the CDR3 is TGTGCCAGCAGCCCCGGGACAGAGAACACTGAAGCTTTCTTT. Protein: CASSPGTENTEAFF.